Given below is one TCR beta chain in context. The clone's antigen remains unknown. Within one base of it there is no much larger clone, and no base qualities were kept. Libraries were built with the immunoSEQ multiplex PCR assay. TCRdb retrieved this table from immuneACCESS and kept in-frame rearrangements only. Not all clones are present; in checked studies, unresolved V genes account for under half, and no reason is known for the remainder. This sample gives 25,000 to 35,000 clones in total; roughly 90% of them show up just once. Jointly, the top ten make up 8.3% of the sample. These data originate in a study of T cell changes during pregnancy in multiple sclerosis (dated by TCRdb to the late 2010s). Turning to the overall study: In women with multiple sclerosis, the researchers looked at how the T cell repertoire shifted as pregnancy progressed.

The source of this sequence is a female donor with multiple sclerosis, enrolled in a pregnancy study. The source material was CD8+ T cells from peripheral blood mononuclear cells, sampled in the second trimester of pregnancy.

The DNA sequence is as follows: TGTGCCAGCACTTTGCGGGGGGCCTACAATGAGCAGTTCTTC. It translates as CASTLRGAYNEQFF. Recombination joined TRBV28 with TRBJ2-1, with TRBD2 identical over 8 junction bases. Via the germline V gene, CDR1 is MDHEN and CDR2 SYDVKM. Trimming removed 7 bases from V and 2 bases from J; the gene matches leave 4 bases unexplained. From cysteine to phenylalanine, the CDR3 is 14 amino acids long. Only the CDR3 part of the read is kept: 42 bases, read in frame from the first base.